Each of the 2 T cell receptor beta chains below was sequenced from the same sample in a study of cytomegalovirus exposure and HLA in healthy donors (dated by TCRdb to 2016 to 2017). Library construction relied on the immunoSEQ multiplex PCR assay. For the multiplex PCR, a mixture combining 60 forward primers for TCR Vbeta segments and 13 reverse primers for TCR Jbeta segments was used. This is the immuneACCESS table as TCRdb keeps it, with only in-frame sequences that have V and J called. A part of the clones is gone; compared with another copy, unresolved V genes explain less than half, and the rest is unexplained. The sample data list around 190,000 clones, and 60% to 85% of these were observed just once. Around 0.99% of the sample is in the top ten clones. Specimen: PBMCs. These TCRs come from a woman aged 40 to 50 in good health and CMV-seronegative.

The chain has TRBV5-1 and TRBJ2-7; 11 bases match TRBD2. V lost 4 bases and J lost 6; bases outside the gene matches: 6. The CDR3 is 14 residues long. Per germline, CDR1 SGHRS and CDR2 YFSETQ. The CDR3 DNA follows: TGCGCCAGCAGCCGGACTAGCGGGTCCCGCGAGCAGTACTTC. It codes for CASSRTSGSREQYF.

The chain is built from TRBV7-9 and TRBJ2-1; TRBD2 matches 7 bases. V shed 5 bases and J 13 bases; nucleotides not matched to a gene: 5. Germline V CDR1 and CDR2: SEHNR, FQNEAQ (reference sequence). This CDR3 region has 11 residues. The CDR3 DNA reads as TGTGCCAGCAGCGAAGCGGGACCCCAGTTCTTC. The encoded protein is CASSEAGPQFF. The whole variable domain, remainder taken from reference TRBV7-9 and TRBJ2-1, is DTGVSQNPRHKITKRGQNVTFRCDPISEHNRLYWYRQTLGQGPEFLTYFQNEAQLEKSRLLSDRFSAERPKGSFSTLEIQRTEQGDSAMYLCASSEAGPQFFGPGTRLTVL.